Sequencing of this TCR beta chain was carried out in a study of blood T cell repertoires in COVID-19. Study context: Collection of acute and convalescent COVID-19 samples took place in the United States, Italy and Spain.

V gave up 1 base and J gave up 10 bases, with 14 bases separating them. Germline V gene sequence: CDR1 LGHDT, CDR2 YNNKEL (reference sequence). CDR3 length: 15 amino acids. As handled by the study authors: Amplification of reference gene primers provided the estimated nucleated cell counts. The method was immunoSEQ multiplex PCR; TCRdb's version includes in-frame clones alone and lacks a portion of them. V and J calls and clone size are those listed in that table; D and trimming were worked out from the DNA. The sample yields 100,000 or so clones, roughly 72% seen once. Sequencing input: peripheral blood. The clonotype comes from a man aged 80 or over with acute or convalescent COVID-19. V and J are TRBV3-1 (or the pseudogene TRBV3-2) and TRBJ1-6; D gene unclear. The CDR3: CASSQGSRRHSPLHF. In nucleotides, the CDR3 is TGTGCCAGCAGCCAAGGGAGTAGGAGGCACTCACCCCTCCACTTT.